This T cell receptor beta chain was recovered during a study of siplizumab effects on memory and regulatory T cells. V was pared by 2 bases and J by 0 bases, with 11 bases between. The CDR3 has 15 residues. Germline-derived CDR1 and CDR2 are LNHDA and SQIVND (reference sequence). To note about this clone: What it binds is unknown.

Per sample, around 100,000 TCR templates were assayed. Method: immunoSEQ multiplex PCR; TCRdb's copy keeps in-frame clones and lacks some. The sample includes roughly 100,000 clones, approximately 93% seen only once; the top ten take under 8.5%. The study, taken as a whole, reports: Among mappable alloreactive CD4+ clones, the Treg-derived fraction averaged approximately 69% with siplizumab versus less than 35% in controls.

The sample consisted of CD8+ T cells sorted from blood. This sequence was found in a human donor in good health. V gene TRBV19 combines with J gene TRBJ2-7, with D possibly TRBD1 on 5 matching bases. The CDR3 nucleotides are TGTGCCAGTAGTATATTCTTAGGGGCCTCCTACGAGCAGTACTTC. Encoded protein: CASSIFLGASYEQYF.